These T cell receptor beta chains were read from a single sample in a study of T cells in Graves' hyperthyroidism and ophthalmopathy. TCRdb reprocessed the multiplex PCR reads via MiXCR and lists one record per CDR3 protein. The sample has about 300,000 distinct CDR3 sequences; around 13% are singletons. The specimen was blood. These receptors originate from a woman aged 40-49 years with Graves' hyperthyroidism. CDR3s include the opening cysteine and the closing phenylalanine or tryptophan. D genes are given only for firm matches. Some rows have no size entry. The others give once, few or many, or a class for an expanded clone.

V gene	clone size	J gene	D gene	CDR3 protein	CDR3 DNA
TRBV6-5	-	TRBJ2-3	-	CASIYSSDTQYF	TGTGCCAGCATTTACTCGTCCGATACGCAGTATTTT
TRBV7-6	many	TRBJ2-1	-	CASTIPEGEQFF	TGTGCCAGCACCATCCCCGAAGGGGAGCAGTTCTTC
TRBV12-3/TRBV12-4	many	TRBJ2-3	-	CASRYSGDTQYF	TGTGCCAGCAGATACTCCGGGGATACGCAGTATTTT
TRBV7-3	few	TRBJ1-6	-	CASSSLVGNSPLHF	TGTGCCAGCAGCTCCCTGGTGGGAAATTCACCCCTCCACTTT
TRBV11-2	many	TRBJ1-2	-	CASSFAGRNYGYTF	TGTGCCAGCAGCTTTGCGGGTCGTAACTATGGCTACACCTTC
TRBV12-3/TRBV12-4	many	TRBJ2-5	-	CASSHLSETQYF	TGTGCCAGCAGCCACCTGTCAGAGACCCAGTACTTC
TRBV6-1	few	TRBJ2-4	-	CASSELNIQYF	TGTGCCAGCAGTGAACTAAACATTCAGTACTTC
TRBV6-1	-	TRBJ1-6	-	CASSDSAGNNSPLHF	TGTGCCAGCAGTGATTCGGCAGGCAATAATTCACCCCTCCACTTT
TRBV6-4	few	TRBJ1-5	-	CASRARQGKTNQPQHF	TGTGCCAGCAGGGCCCGGCAGGGGAAGACCAATCAGCCCCAGCATTTT
TRBV5-4	-	TRBJ1-4	-	CASSLTGSNEKLFF	TGTGCCAGCAGCTTGACAGGGTCAAACGAAAAACTGTTTTTT
TRBV7-8	-	TRBJ1-6	-	CASSLGRLGVKNSPLHF	TGTGCCAGCAGCTTAGGACGGCTAGGGGTGAAAAATTCACCCCTCCACTTT
TRBV28	many	TRBJ2-7	-	CASTLRGFSYEQYF	TGTGCCAGCACCCTCCGGGGTTTCTCCTACGAGCAGTACTTC
TRBV6-2/TRBV6-3	many	TRBJ1-2	TRBD1	CASSAGQASSYTF	TGTGCCAGCAGCGCAGGACAGGCGTCTAGCTACACCTTC
TRBV11-3	many	TRBJ1-1	TRBD1	CAGILGTGFTEAFF	TGTGCCGGTATTTTAGGGACAGGGTTCACTGAAGCTTTCTTT
TRBV20-1	many	TRBJ1-1	-	CSARGDTEAFF	TGCAGTGCAAGGGGTGACACTGAAGCTTTCTTT
TRBV20-1	many	TRBJ2-1	TRBD2	CSARDQPGGDEQFF	TGCAGTGCTAGAGATCAACCGGGAGGCGATGAGCAGTTCTTC
TRBV6-4	-	TRBJ2-5	-	CASSYLSGRGTQYF	TGTGCCAGCAGTTACCTTTCGGGTAGGGGGACCCAGTACTTC
TRBV2	many	TRBJ2-3	TRBD2	CASSRRAGGNLNTDTQYF	TGTGCCAGCTCGCGTCGGGCGGGAGGGAACTTAAACACAGATACGCAGTATTTT
TRBV7-2	many	TRBJ2-2	TRBD2	CASSRLAGSGELFF	TGTGCCAGCAGCCGACTAGCGGGATCCGGGGAGCTGTTTTTT
TRBV5-1	-	TRBJ2-7	TRBD2	CASSFSGTSGMRLEQYF	TGCGCCAGCAGCTTTTCCGGGACTAGCGGGATGCGCCTCGAGCAGTACTTC
TRBV3-1	many	TRBJ1-5	-	CASSRPGRVNQPQHF	TGTGCCAGCAGTCGACCAGGGAGGGTAAATCAGCCCCAGCATTTT
TRBV6-1	many	TRBJ2-5	TRBD2	CASWGGGGRRETQYF	TGTGCCAGCTGGGGGGGGGGAGGGAGGCGAGAGACCCAGTACTTC
TRBV5-5	-	TRBJ1-1	-	CASSLWGATEAFF	TGTGCCAGCAGCTTGTGGGGTGCCACTGAAGCTTTCTTT
TRBV2	many	TRBJ2-1	-	CASSESWGSYNEQFF	TGTGCCAGCAGTGAAAGCTGGGGCTCCTACAATGAGCAGTTCTTC
TRBV9	many	TRBJ1-2	-	CASSPREAFAGYTF	TGTGCCAGCAGCCCGAGAGAGGCCTTTGCTGGCTACACCTTC
TRBV6-1	many	TRBJ1-2	TRBD1	CASRQRDREQNYGYTF	TGTGCCAGCAGGCAAAGGGACAGGGAGCAAAACTATGGCTACACCTTC
TRBV7-2	many	TRBJ1-2	-	CASSLEGLSSGYTF	TGTGCCAGCAGCTTAGAGGGCCTGTCATCTGGCTACACCTTC
TRBV2	many	TRBJ2-5	TRBD2	CASSLASGYGETQYF	TGTGCCAGCAGTCTGGCTAGCGGGTACGGTGAGACCCAGTACTTC
TRBV28	many	TRBJ2-1	-	CASRSLAQGPYNEQFF	TGTGCCAGCAGATCCCTAGCTCAGGGGCCCTACAATGAGCAGTTCTTC
TRBV6-5	many	TRBJ2-7	TRBD2	CASSYGAGGYEQYF	TGTGCCAGCAGTTACGGAGCGGGAGGTTACGAGCAGTACTTC
TRBV10-3	few	TRBJ2-2	-	CAISETRTGELFF	TGTGCCATCAGTGAGACGAGAACCGGGGAGCTGTTTTTT
TRBV6-1	-	TRBJ1-1	-	CASLFPSRGLAFF	TGTGCCAGTCTTTTTCCCAGTCGAGGGTTAGCTTTCTTT
TRBV5-1	many	TRBJ2-1	TRBD2	CASSYGTSGRAGGEQFF	TGCGCCAGCAGCTATGGGACTAGCGGGAGGGCCGGGGGTGAGCAGTTCTTC
TRBV5-1	many	TRBJ1-4	-	CASSFGRTGGGGFYEKLFF	TGCGCCAGCAGCTTCGGTCGGACCGGGGGCGGAGGATTTTATGAAAAACTGTTTTTT
TRBV20-1	many	TRBJ1-6	-	CSASLNNSPLHF	TGCAGTGCGTCATTGAATAATTCACCCCTCCACTTT